This paragraph reports one TCR beta chain. Trimming removed 6 bases at V and 8 bases at J, with 11 bases between. From germline, CDR1 is SGHTA and CDR2 FQGNSA. This CDR3 comprises 13 residues. The sample originates from a study of blood T cell repertoires in COVID-19. Overall study: Samples came from the United States, Italy and Spain, spanning acute and convalescent COVID-19. PBMCs, B-cell-depleted T cells, or T cells provided the cDNA or gDNA that made up the material.

In the authors' methods: Amplifying reference gene primers gave estimates of nucleated cell counts. Measured with immunoSEQ multiplex PCR; TCRdb has only the in-frame clones, and not every one. For V, J and clone size, that table is used; D and trimming come from the DNA. The table lists about 180,000 clones, approximately 90% of them singletons. This chain links TRBV7-2 with TRBJ1-6; no clear D gene. The receptor was isolated from a man between 18 and 35 years old who had recovered from COVID-19. Sequenced material: peripheral blood. The CDR3 reads CASSLKPDSPLHF. DNA of the CDR3: TGTGCCAGCAGTCTTAAACCGGATTCACCCCTCCACTTT.